These T cell receptor beta chains were read from a single sample in a study of T-cell memory formation after mild COVID-19. TCRdb re-analysed the 5' RACE reads in MiXCR, keeping a single row per CDR3 protein. The table includes approximately 240,000 distinct CDR3 sequences, approximately 16% detected once. Sequenced material: PBMCs or a T cell subset sorted from them (not recorded which). These receptors were taken from a man between 18 and 35 years old who had mild COVID-19 (a few samples of this study predate the infection). Cell type and time point are not known. Both conserved end residues are part of each CDR3. D genes are given only for firm matches. Not every row has a clone size; where given, it reads once, few, many or a size class.

abundance: few; d_gene: TRBD1; j_gene: TRBJ2-5; v_gene: TRBV2; CDR3aa: CASSGTGFNQETQYF; CDR3nt: TGTGCCAGCAGCGGGACAGGGTTTAACCAAGAGACCCAGTACTTC
abundance: -; d_gene: TRBD1; j_gene: TRBJ2-2; v_gene: TRBV4-1; CDR3aa: CASSQGQGALTGELFF; CDR3nt: TGCGCCAGCAGCCAAGGACAGGGGGCGCTCACCGGGGAGCTGTTTTTT
abundance: many; d_gene: -; j_gene: TRBJ2-3; v_gene: TRBV20-1; CDR3aa: CSARDEPTTDTQYF; CDR3nt: TGCAGTGCTAGAGATGAGCCCACCACAGATACGCAGTATTTT
abundance: -; d_gene: TRBD2; j_gene: TRBJ2-2; v_gene: TRBV12-5; CDR3aa: CASGLRFRGDTGELFF; CDR3nt: TGTGCTAGTGGTTTGCGCTTCCGGGGGGACACCGGGGAGCTGTTTTTT
abundance: -; d_gene: TRBD1; j_gene: TRBJ2-5; v_gene: TRBV12-3/TRBV12-4; CDR3aa: CASSRGQARETQYF; CDR3nt: TGTGCCAGCAGCCGCGGACAGGCGAGAGAGACCCAGTACTTC
abundance: few; d_gene: TRBD2; j_gene: TRBJ2-1; v_gene: TRBV20-1; CDR3aa: CSARAGGSYNEQFF; CDR3nt: TGCAGTGCTAGAGCGGGGGGGTCCTACAATGAGCAGTTCTTC
abundance: -; d_gene: -; j_gene: TRBJ2-1; v_gene: TRBV6-5; CDR3aa: CASLRGRVNEQFF; CDR3nt: TGTGCCAGCCTGAGGGGGAGGGTCAATGAGCAGTTCTTC
abundance: -; d_gene: -; j_gene: TRBJ1-4; v_gene: TRBV12-3/TRBV12-4; CDR3aa: CASSPGGINEKLFF; CDR3nt: TGTGCCAGCAGTCCCGGGGGGATTAATGAAAAACTGTTTTTT
abundance: -; d_gene: -; j_gene: TRBJ2-1; v_gene: TRBV10-2; CDR3aa: CASRGGTGGGYNEQFF; CDR3nt: TGCGCCAGCAGAGGGGGAACGGGGGGCGGGTACAATGAGCAGTTCTTC
abundance: few; d_gene: -; j_gene: TRBJ2-7; v_gene: TRBV5-6; CDR3aa: CASRRRGATYEQYF; CDR3nt: TGTGCCAGCAGACGACGGGGGGCCACCTACGAGCAGTACTTC
abundance: few; d_gene: -; j_gene: TRBJ1-1; v_gene: TRBV11-3; CDR3aa: CASSRDGGETEAFF; CDR3nt: TGTGCCAGCAGCCGGGACGGCGGAGAAACTGAAGCTTTCTTT
abundance: -; d_gene: -; j_gene: TRBJ1-5; v_gene: TRBV12-3/TRBV12-4; CDR3aa: CASGGQHLPQHF; CDR3nt: TGTGCCAGCGGTGGACAGCATCTGCCCCAGCATTTT
abundance: -; d_gene: TRBD2; j_gene: TRBJ2-3; v_gene: TRBV9; CDR3aa: CASSVASGGVTDTQYF; CDR3nt: TGTGCCAGCAGCGTAGCCAGCGGGGGGGTCACAGATACGCAGTATTTT
abundance: few; d_gene: TRBD2; j_gene: TRBJ2-5; v_gene: TRBV5-6; CDR3aa: CASSLTSGAGSETQYF; CDR3nt: TGTGCCAGCAGCTTGACTAGCGGGGCTGGTAGCGAGACCCAGTACTTC
abundance: few; d_gene: -; j_gene: TRBJ1-1; v_gene: TRBV5-6; CDR3aa: CASSFLGREAFF; CDR3nt: TGTGCCAGCAGCTTTCTAGGGCGTGAAGCTTTCTTT
abundance: -; d_gene: TRBD2; j_gene: TRBJ2-5; v_gene: TRBV7-3; CDR3aa: CASSPRAGGPWETQYF; CDR3nt: TGTGCCAGCAGCCCCCGGGCGGGGGGGCCCTGGGAGACCCAGTACTTC
abundance: few; d_gene: -; j_gene: TRBJ2-1; v_gene: TRBV5-6; CDR3aa: CASSSLTPSGLEANEQFF; CDR3nt: TGTGCCAGCAGCTCCTTAACCCCTTCAGGGCTTGAGGCCAATGAGCAGTTCTTC
abundance: few; d_gene: TRBD2; j_gene: TRBJ2-5; v_gene: TRBV27; CDR3aa: CASSFLWTSGGPGETQYF; CDR3nt: TGTGCCAGCAGTTTCCTCTGGACTAGCGGGGGGCCTGGGGAGACCCAGTACTTC
abundance: few; d_gene: -; j_gene: TRBJ1-2; v_gene: TRBV6-2/TRBV6-3; CDR3aa: CASSWAPYGYTF; CDR3nt: TGTGCCAGCAGTTGGGCACCTTATGGCTACACCTTC
abundance: -; d_gene: -; j_gene: TRBJ1-2; v_gene: TRBV6-5; CDR3aa: CASSYSMGNYGYTF; CDR3nt: TGTGCCAGCAGTTACTCGATGGGGAACTATGGCTACACCTTC
abundance: once; d_gene: -; j_gene: TRBJ2-5; v_gene: TRBV7-8; CDR3aa: CASSPLRGQETQYF; CDR3nt: TGTGCCAGCAGCCCCCTTAGGGGACAAGAGACCCAGTACTTC
abundance: few; d_gene: TRBD1; j_gene: TRBJ2-7; v_gene: TRBV5-6; CDR3aa: CASSPQGVYEQYF; CDR3nt: TGTGCCAGCAGCCCTCAGGGGGTCTACGAGCAGTACTTC
abundance: few; d_gene: -; j_gene: TRBJ1-1; v_gene: TRBV4-1; CDR3aa: CASSIRGDTEAFF; CDR3nt: TGCGCCAGCAGCATCCGGGGGGACACTGAAGCTTTCTTT
abundance: few; d_gene: -; j_gene: TRBJ1-4; v_gene: TRBV19; CDR3aa: CASSLRRTANEKLFF; CDR3nt: TGTGCCAGTAGTCTACGACGGACGGCTAATGAAAAACTGTTTTTT
abundance: -; d_gene: TRBD1; j_gene: TRBJ2-6; v_gene: TRBV7-9; CDR3aa: CASSVGQGLSGANVLTF; CDR3nt: TGTGCCAGCAGCGTAGGACAGGGACTTTCTGGGGCCAACGTCCTGACTTTC
abundance: -; d_gene: -; j_gene: TRBJ1-1; v_gene: TRBV6-5; CDR3aa: CASSYGGTMNTEAFF; CDR3nt: TGTGCCAGCAGTTACGGGGGAACCATGAACACTGAAGCTTTCTTT
abundance: -; d_gene: -; j_gene: TRBJ2-1; v_gene: TRBV28; CDR3aa: CASSLNGVVSNEQFF; CDR3nt: TGTGCCAGCAGTTTAAACGGGGTCGTCTCCAATGAGCAGTTCTTC
abundance: -; d_gene: -; j_gene: TRBJ1-2; v_gene: TRBV27; CDR3aa: CASRPITNYGYTF; CDR3nt: TGTGCCAGCAGGCCAATTACTAACTATGGCTACACCTTC
abundance: few; d_gene: -; j_gene: TRBJ2-4; v_gene: TRBV7-2; CDR3aa: CASSPGGRDIQYF; CDR3nt: TGTGCCAGCAGCCCTGGAGGAAGGGACATTCAGTACTTC
abundance: -; d_gene: -; j_gene: TRBJ2-5; v_gene: TRBV29-1; CDR3aa: CSVVLAGAQETQYF; CDR3nt: TGCAGCGTTGTGTTGGCGGGGGCCCAAGAGACCCAGTACTTC
abundance: -; d_gene: -; j_gene: TRBJ2-5; v_gene: TRBV18; CDR3aa: CASSPSRSQGTDPYPQETQYF; CDR3nt: TGTGCCAGCTCACCATCGCGTAGTCAGGGGACCGATCCTTACCCGCAAGAGACCCAGTACTTC